This T cell receptor (beta chain) was retrieved from a study of blood T cell repertoires in COVID-19. Study background: Collection of acute and convalescent COVID-19 samples took place in the United States, Italy and Spain.

The protocol was immunoSEQ multiplex PCR, while the TCRdb copy is restricted to in-frame clones and leaves out a portion. The sample has approximately 300,000 clones, about nine tenths seen once. Germline CDR1 and CDR2: PRHDT and FYEKMQ (reference sequence). Trimming removed 5 bases at V and 3 bases at J, with 13 bases between. This CDR3 spans 14 amino acids. The TCR originated in a woman under 30 who had recovered from COVID-19. The sequenced sample consisted of PBMCs or T cells enriched from blood (not recorded which). The V call is TRBV13, the J call TRBJ1-1; D might be TRBD1 (5 bases). CDR3 sequence: CASSQWGADTEAFF. The CDR3 DNA reads as TGTGCCAGCAGCCAATGGGGCGCGGACACTGAAGCTTTCTTT.